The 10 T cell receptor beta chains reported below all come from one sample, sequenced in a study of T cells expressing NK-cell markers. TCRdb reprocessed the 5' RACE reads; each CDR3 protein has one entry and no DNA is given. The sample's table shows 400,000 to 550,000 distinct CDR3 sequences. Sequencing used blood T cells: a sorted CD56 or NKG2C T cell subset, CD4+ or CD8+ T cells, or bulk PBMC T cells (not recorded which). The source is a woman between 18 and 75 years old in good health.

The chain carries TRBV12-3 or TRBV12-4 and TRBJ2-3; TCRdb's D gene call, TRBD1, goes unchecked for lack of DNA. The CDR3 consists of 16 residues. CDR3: CASSLPGTGRGDTQYF.

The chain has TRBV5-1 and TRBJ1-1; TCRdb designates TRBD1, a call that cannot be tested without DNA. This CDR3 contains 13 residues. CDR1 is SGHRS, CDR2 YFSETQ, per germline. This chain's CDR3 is CASSNRVGTEAFF.

This chain's CDR3 is CASSQPGRGRAEAFF. V and J are TRBV3-1 and TRBJ1-1; TCRdb's D call, TRBD1, is unchecked because there is no DNA. CDR1 and CDR2 from the germline V gene are LGHDT and YNNKEL (reference sequence). The CDR3 loop spans 15 amino acids.

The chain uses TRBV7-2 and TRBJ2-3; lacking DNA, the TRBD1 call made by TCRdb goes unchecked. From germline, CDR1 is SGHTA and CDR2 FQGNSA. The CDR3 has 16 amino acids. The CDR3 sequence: CASSFQSGGGTDTQYF.

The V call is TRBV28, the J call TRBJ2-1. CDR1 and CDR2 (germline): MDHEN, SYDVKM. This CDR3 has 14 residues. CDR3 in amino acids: CASTLQRAYNEQFF.

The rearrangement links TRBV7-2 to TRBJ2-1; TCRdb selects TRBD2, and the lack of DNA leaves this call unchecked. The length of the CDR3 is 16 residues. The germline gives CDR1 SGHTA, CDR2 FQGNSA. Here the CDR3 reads CASSQTRLAGDYEQFF. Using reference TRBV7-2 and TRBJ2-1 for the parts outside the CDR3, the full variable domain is GAGVSQSPSNKVTEKGKDVELRCDPISGHTALYWYRQSLGQGLEFLIYFQGNSAPDKSGLPSDRFSAERTGGSVSTLTIQRTQQEDSAVYLCASSQTRLAGDYEQFFGPGTRLTVL.

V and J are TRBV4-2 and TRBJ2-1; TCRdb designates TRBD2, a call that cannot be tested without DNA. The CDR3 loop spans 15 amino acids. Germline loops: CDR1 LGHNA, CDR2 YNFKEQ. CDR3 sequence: CASSQGDLDGDEQFF.

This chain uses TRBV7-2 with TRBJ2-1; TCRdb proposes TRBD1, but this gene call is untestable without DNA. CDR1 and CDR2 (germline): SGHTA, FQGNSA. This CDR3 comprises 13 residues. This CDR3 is CASSFSGINEQFF. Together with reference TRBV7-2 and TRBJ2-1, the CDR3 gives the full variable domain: GAGVSQSPSNKVTEKGKDVELRCDPISGHTALYWYRQSLGQGLEFLIYFQGNSAPDKSGLPSDRFSAERTGGSVSTLTIQRTQQEDSAVYLCASSFSGINEQFFGPGTRLTVL.

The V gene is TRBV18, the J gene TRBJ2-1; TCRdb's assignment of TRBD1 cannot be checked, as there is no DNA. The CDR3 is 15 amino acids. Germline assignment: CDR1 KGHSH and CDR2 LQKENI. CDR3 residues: CASSPGDRFENEQFF.

CDR3 sequence: CASRDPQETQYF. V is TRBV6-2 or TRBV6-3 and J is TRBJ2-5. There are 12 residues in the CDR3. Germline CDR1 is MNHEY and CDR2 is SVGEGT.